The 6 T cell receptor beta chains in this list originate from one sample, sequenced in a study of control samples from healthy donors and cancer patients. Profiled with immunoSEQ multiplex PCR; TCRdb holds only in-frame clones, not every one. The sample holds under 200,000 clones, 90% to 95% seen once. The sequenced sample consisted of blood. The receptors stem from a woman between 35 and 50 years old in good health.

The V call is TRBV3-1 (or the pseudogene TRBV3-2), the J call TRBJ2-7; possibly TRBD2 for D (6 bases). The V and J ends lost 4 bases and 2 bases respectively, with 18 bases between them. The germline V gene encodes CDR1 LGHDT and CDR2 YNNKEL (reference sequence). The CDR3 is made up of 16 amino acids. CDR3 protein: CASSPEGVAATYEQYF. DNA for the CDR3: TGTGCCAGCAGCCCCGAAGGGGTAGCGGCGACCTACGAGCAGTACTTC.

The rearrangement links TRBV2 to TRBJ2-7; 9 positions agree with TRBD2. CDR1 is SNHLY, CDR2 FYNNEI, per germline. This CDR3 is built from 18 residues. V lost 3 bases and J lost 4; bases outside the gene matches: 16. The CDR3 nucleotides are TGTGCCAGCAGTGAGGGACCCTCTAGCGGGGAGGTCGGGTACGAGCAGTACTTC. Residues: CASSEGPSSGEVGYEQYF.

The chain combines TRBV7-2 with TRBJ2-7; the match to TRBD2 covers 12 bases. J lost 3 bases, V lost 5 bases, and 5 bases had no gene match. The CDR3 length is 15 residues. Germline CDR1 reads SGHTA; CDR2 reads FQGNSA. CDR3: CASSPRTSGDYEQYF. CDR3 coding DNA: TGTGCCAGCAGCCCCCGGACTAGCGGGGACTACGAGCAGTACTTC.

The chain has TRBV11-2 and TRBJ1-1, with D unresolved. In germline, CDR1 is SGHAT, CDR2 FQNNGV. V was clipped by 1 base and J by 1 base, with 13 bases between them. This CDR3 is 16 amino acids long. DNA of the CDR3: TGTGCCAGCAGCTTAGGACCGATTAATGGGAACACTGAAGCTTTCTTT. It codes for CASSLGPINGNTEAFF.

DNA for the CDR3: TGTGCCAGCAGCTCCGTCCGGAGGCAATCGTACCAAGAGACCCAGTACTTC. Protein product: CASSSVRRQSYQETQYF. The chain combines TRBV5-6 with TRBJ2-5; possible D gene TRBD2, 5 bases. The germline gives CDR1 SGHDT, CDR2 YYEEEE. V was pared by 3 bases and J by 0 bases, with 18 bases between. This CDR3 spans 17 amino acids.

This clone was observed once. The J gene is TRBJ1-4, the V gene TRBV5-6; D is unclear. V was cut by 2 bases and J by 4 bases, with 21 bases left in between. The CDR3 extends over 18 amino acids. CDR1 and CDR2 from the germline V gene are SGHDT and YYEEEE. The CDR3 loop reads CASSFITPSSPDNEKLFF. The CDR3 coding sequence is TGTGCCAGCAGCTTCATTACCCCCTCCTCTCCTGATAATGAAAAACTGTTTTTT.